The 6 T cell receptor beta chains below come from one sample, sequenced in a study of Graves' ophthalmopathy and Graves' hyperthyroidism. RNA transcripts yielded amplified TCR beta CDR3 regions. Second-round multiplex PCR came after a first-round RT-PCR that employed HTBI primers. TCRdb re-analysed the multiplex PCR reads in MiXCR, keeping a single row per CDR3 protein. This sample has approximately 640,000 distinct CDR3 sequences, with about 40% found just once. The material sequenced was peripheral blood. All receptors come from an adult man with Graves' ophthalmopathy.

The chain recombines TRBV7-6 with TRBJ2-5; possibly TRBD2 for D (6 bases). The closer fit of TRBJ2-1 to the DNA end suggests the J call may be wrong. Germline CDR1 reads SGHVS; CDR2 reads FNYEAQ. The CDR3 sequence is 14 residues long. In DNA form, the CDR3 reads TGTGCCAGCAGCTTAGTCGGGAGCGGCTATGAGCAGTTCTTC. Amino acids: CASSLVGSGYEQFF.

This rearrangement joins TRBV11-1 to TRBJ2-7; D is perhaps TRBD2 (5 bases). Germline CDR1 and CDR2: SGHAT and FQDESV (reference sequence). Trimming removed 4 bases at V and 2 bases at J, with 12 bases between. This CDR3 comprises 14 residues. CDR3 nucleotide sequence: TGTGCCAGCAGCTCACCGGGGATGGCCTACGAGCAGTACTTC. Protein product: CASSSPGMAYEQYF.

In this sample, this clonotype turned up a few times. The chain links TRBV12-3 or TRBV12-4 to TRBJ2-5; D uncertain. The CDR3 is 14 amino acids. Trimming took off 1 base at V and 3 bases at J, with 9 bases between the two ends. CDR3 residues: CASSLVPQEETQYF. CDR3 DNA: TGTGCCAGCAGTTTAGTTCCCCAAGAAGAGACCCAGTACTTC.

In this sample, this clonotype turned up many times. This chain links TRBV20-1 with TRBJ1-1; TRBD1 aligns across 8 bases. The CDR3 runs to 14 residues. V lost 6 bases and J lost 4; bases outside the gene matches: 10. CDR1 DFQATT and CDR2 SNEGSKA come from the germline V gene (reference sequence). The CDR3 coding sequence is TGCAGTGCCCAGCACAGGGGGAAGGGCACTGAAGCTTTCTTT. Amino acid sequence: CSAQHRGKGTEAFF.

This clonotype was counted many times. This sequence joins TRBV10-3 and TRBJ2-7; D possibly corresponds to TRBD2 (6 bases). Trimming left V 7 bases short and J 0 bases short, with 13 bases between. Germline values: CDR1 ENHRY, CDR2 SYGVKD. The CDR3 has 14 amino acids. The CDR3 reads CAITRAAGSYEQYF. The CDR3 DNA reads as TGTGCCATCACGAGGGCAGCGGGCTCCTACGAGCAGTACTTC.

The chain links TRBV5-5 to TRBJ2-3; 11 bases agree with TRBD2. The CDR3 has 15 residues. In germline, CDR1 is SGHKS, CDR2 YYEKEE (reference sequence). Trimming removed 5 bases from V and 5 bases from J; junction bases left unmatched: 7. The DNA for the CDR3 is TGTGCCAGCAGATATACTAGCGGGGGAAAAGATACGCAGTATTTT. Encoded protein: CASRYTSGGKDTQYF.